A single sample gave rise to the 26 T cell receptor beta chains below, sequenced in a study of OX40 agonist ivuxolimab in advanced cancers. Sequenced by immunoSEQ multiplex PCR; TCRdb stores in-frame clones only, minus some. The sample has fewer than 70,000 clones, roughly 90% seen once. Specimen: CD4+ or CD8+ T cells sorted from blood, collected in a trial of the OX40 agonist ivuxolimab. These TCRs come from an adult with an advanced solid tumor such as melanoma, head and neck, liver or kidney cancer.

The V call is TRBV10-2, the J call TRBJ2-1, with TRBD2 matching over 11 bases. Germline V lookup: CDR1 WSHSY, CDR2 SAAADI. The CDR3 has 16 residues. The junction had 11 bases not matched to a gene; V was cut back by 10 bases and J by 3 bases. This CDR3 is CATSAHGTSGYNEQFF. DNA for the CDR3: TGCGCCACCTCCGCCCATGGGACTAGCGGCTACAATGAGCAGTTCTTC.

The chain recombines TRBV10-3 with TRBJ1-2; no definite D call. Germline V gives CDR1 ENHRY, CDR2 SYGVKD. The CDR3 runs 13 residues. The V end lost 0 bases, the J end lost 2 bases, and 4 bases lay between the germline ends. The CDR3 loop reads CAISESENYGYTF. In nucleotides, the CDR3 is TGTGCCATCAGTGAGTCTGAGAACTATGGCTACACCTTC.

The chain links TRBV4-1 to TRBJ2-1, with 12 bases fitting TRBD2. The germline V gene has CDR1 MGHRA and CDR2 YSYEKL. This CDR3 region has 18 residues. V lost 1 base and J lost 4; bases outside the gene matches: 8. Written as DNA, the CDR3 is TGCGCCAGCAGCCAAGGGTCTAGCGGGAGGGGACTGTACAATGAGCAGTTCTTC. Protein product: CASSQGSSGRGLYNEQFF.

The chain combines TRBV19 with TRBJ2-3, with D unresolved. Deletions cut 7 bases from V and 5 bases from J, with 13 bases between. From germline, CDR1 is LNHDA and CDR2 SQIVND (reference sequence). CDR3 length: 13 residues. The CDR3 DNA reads as TGTGCCAGTATACAGAATCCTGGAGATACGCAGTATTTT. Residues: CASIQNPGDTQYF.

This chain connects TRBV29-1 to TRBJ1-1; tentative D call: TRBD1 (5 bases). The germline V and J ends were trimmed by 0 bases and 0 bases, with 14 bases remaining between them. This CDR3 region has 16 residues. Germline V gene lookup returns CDR1 SQVTM and CDR2 ANQGSEA. The CDR3 reads CSVEEAAGWMNTEAFF. The CDR3 region has the DNA TGCAGCGTTGAAGAAGCGGCAGGGTGGATGAACACTGAAGCTTTCTTT.

The rearrangement joins TRBV6-1 to TRBJ2-7, with D unclear. Germline V CDR1 and CDR2: MNHNS, SASEGT. Trimming pared 1 base from V and 3 bases from J, leaving 16 bases between. The CDR3 sequence is 16 residues long. CDR3 sequence (DNA): TGTGCCAGCAGTGAAGGTGGACGGGCTGACGGCTACGAGCAGTACTTC. Its translation is CASSEGGRADGYEQYF.

This clone appeared once. This chain links TRBV4-2 with TRBJ2-5, with no clear D. CDR1 LGHNA and CDR2 YNFKEQ come from the germline V gene. Trimming took off 0 bases at V and 2 bases at J, with 10 bases between the two ends. The CDR3 covers 15 residues. Here the CDR3 DNA reads TGTGCCAGCAGCCAAGACCTCATTGGGCAAGAGACCCAGTACTTC. Encoded protein: CASSQDLIGQETQYF.

This chain links TRBV6-1 with TRBJ2-7; TRBD2 matches at 7 bases. This CDR3 is 16 amino acids long. Trimming at V came to 0 bases and at J to 2 bases, leaving 7 bases not matched to a gene. Germline-derived CDR1 and CDR2 are MNHNS and SASEGT. The CDR3 loop is CASSEAFASGPYEQYF. CDR3 in DNA: TGTGCCAGCAGTGAAGCCTTCGCTAGCGGCCCCTACGAGCAGTACTTC.

V gene TRBV5-4 combines with J gene TRBJ2-7, with 10 nucleotides matching TRBD2. The ends lost 2 bases at V and 8 bases at J; junction bases unmatched: 7. The CDR3 is 14 residues long. CDR1 is SGHNT and CDR2 is YYREEE in the germline V gene (reference sequence). The CDR3 DNA sequence: TGTGCCAGCAGCTTAGGGACTAGCGTCACACAGCAGTACTTC. Its protein is CASSLGTSVTQQYF.

This chain joins TRBV7-2 and TRBJ1-1; D is ambiguous. Trimming took off 0 bases at V and 1 base at J, with 3 bases between the two ends. Germline CDR1 SGHTA, CDR2 FQGNSA. The CDR3 is 13 residues long. For the CDR3, the DNA is TGTGCCAGCAGCTTAGCCCCGAACACTGAAGCTTTCTTT. This gives the protein CASSLAPNTEAFF.

V is TRBV7-2 and J is TRBJ1-2; D remains ambiguous. V was shortened by 5 bases and J by 8 bases, with 12 bases between the two germline ends. Germline-derived CDR1 and CDR2 are SGHTA and FQGNSA. The CDR3 consists of 12 residues. The CDR3 sequence: CASSPRPGGYTF. In nucleotides, the CDR3 is TGTGCCAGCAGCCCTAGGCCCGGAGGCTACACCTTC.

J is TRBJ1-2 and V is TRBV6-5, with a possible D match to TRBD1 (5 bases). Trimming cost V 4 bases and J 8 bases, with 14 bases left between them. Germline-derived CDR1 and CDR2 are MNHEY and SVGAGI. The CDR3 consists of 13 residues. The CDR3 nucleotides are TGTGCCAGCAGTTGGAGGGGCGTTGGAGGCTACACCTTC. As protein: CASSWRGVGGYTF.

The rearrangement joins TRBV19 to TRBJ2-3; D not resolved. Deletions cut 6 bases from V and 2 bases from J, with 6 bases between. The CDR3 loop spans 12 amino acids. Looked up from germline, CDR1 is LNHDA and CDR2 is SQIVND (reference sequence). The DNA for the CDR3 is TGTGCCAGTAGACAAAACACAGATACGCAGTATTTT. Residues: CASRQNTDTQYF.

The genes are TRBV2 and TRBJ2-7; 8 nucleotides agree with TRBD2. From germline, CDR1 is SNHLY and CDR2 FYNNEI. The CDR3 has 15 residues. With 7 bases clipped from V and 1 base from J, the junction kept 9 bases outside the gene matches. The CDR3 region has the DNA TGTGCCAGCACCACTAGCGGAGCCCATTCCTACGAGCAGTACTTC. This codes for CASTTSGAHSYEQYF.

The chain uses TRBV7-9 and TRBJ1-1; 7 nucleotides agree with TRBD1. CDR3 length equals 15 residues. V lost 0 bases and J lost 10; bases outside the gene matches: 11. Germline-derived CDR1 and CDR2 are SEHNR and FQNEAQ (reference sequence). The CDR3 DNA is TGTGCCAGCAGCTTAGCGGGGACCGGGACAGCGGGAGCTTTCTTT. This sequence encodes CASSLAGTGTAGAFF.

This sequence joins TRBV5-1 and TRBJ1-6; a weak D match, TRBD1 (5 bases). CDR3 size: 13 residues. V was pared by 5 bases and J by 8 bases, with 11 bases between. Germline CDR1 SGHRS, CDR2 YFSETQ. Written as DNA, the CDR3 is TGCGCCAGCAGAGGGAGGGGTGATTCACCCCTCCACTTT. Translated, it gives CASRGRGDSPLHF.

A word on this clone: Other DNA sequences in the same sample also yield this CDR3. The CDR3 sequence: CASSSGLAGGNEQFF. The DNA for the CDR3 is TGTGCCAGCAGTTCGGGACTAGCGGGAGGGAATGAGCAGTTCTTC. This rearrangement joins TRBV6-5 to TRBJ2-1; the match to TRBD2 covers 16 bases. Germline assignment: CDR1 MNHEY and CDR2 SVGAGI. The CDR3 is 15 amino acids. V shed 4 bases, J shed 7 bases, and the junction held 1 base outside the gene matches.

This chain links TRBV5-1 with TRBJ1-1, with D tentatively TRBD1 (5 bases). V was clipped by 2 bases and J by 1 base, with 9 bases between them. The CDR3 length is 14 residues. The germline gives CDR1 SGHRS, CDR2 YFSETQ. CDR3 bases: TGCGCCAGCAGCTTCAGCAGGGCGAACACTGAAGCTTTCTTT. Amino acids: CASSFSRANTEAFF.

The J gene is TRBJ2-3, the V gene TRBV19; D gene ambiguous. The V and J ends lost 0 bases and 6 bases respectively, with 13 bases between them. The germline CDR1 and CDR2 sequences are LNHDA and SQIVND (reference sequence). The length of the CDR3 is 15 residues. CDR3 sequence (DNA): TGTGCCAGTAGTATAGATCGAAGAACAGCTGATACGCAGTATTTT. As protein: CASSIDRRTADTQYF.

The chain recombines TRBV6-6 with TRBJ2-7; D uncertain. With 8 bases removed from V and 0 bases from J, the gap between germline ends came to 14 bases. CDR1 and CDR2 from the germline V gene are MNHNY and SVGAGI (reference sequence). This CDR3 has 14 residues. CDR3 DNA sequence: TGTGCCAGCGCATTGATTGGTCGCTCCTACGAGCAGTACTTC. It specifies CASALIGRSYEQYF.

V is TRBV6-5 and J is TRBJ1-6; weak D call: TRBD1 (5 bases). Deletions cut 0 bases from V and 8 bases from J, with 11 bases between. The CDR3 spans 15 residues. Germline V CDR1 and CDR2: MNHEY, SVGAGI. Written as DNA, the CDR3 is TGTGCCAGCAGTTACTCCACCGGAGGGGATTCACCCCTCCACTTT. It is translated as CASSYSTGGDSPLHF.

This clone was seen once. The chain has TRBV7-9 and TRBJ1-1; 7 bases fit TRBD1. The CDR3 runs 18 residues. V was pared by 2 bases and J by 5 bases, with 17 bases of the junction left unmatched. Per germline, CDR1 SEHNR and CDR2 FQNEAQ (reference sequence). The CDR3 DNA follows: TGTGCCAGCAGCTTATACGGGGGCAGGGGGTGGTTGAGGACTGAAGCTTTCTTT. Its protein is CASSLYGGRGWLRTEAFF.

This rearrangement joins TRBV7-2 to TRBJ2-1, with 14 positions matching TRBD2. Germline CDR1 reads SGHTA; CDR2 reads FQGNSA. Unmatched junction bases numbered 5, after V lost 3 bases and J lost 10 bases. The CDR3 covers 15 residues. As DNA, the CDR3 is TGTGCCAGCAGCTTCGGACTAGCGGGGGGTTGGGAGCAGTTCTTC. Residues: CASSFGLAGGWEQFF.

The chain has TRBV6-5 and TRBJ1-1; no firm D call. This CDR3 is built from 15 residues. Germline V CDR1 and CDR2: MNHEY, SVGAGI. Trimming took off 0 bases at V and 5 bases at J, with 13 bases between the two ends. CDR3 sequence (DNA): TGTGCCAGCAGTTACTCGGGCCAAATGGAGACTGAAGCTTTCTTT. Translating it yields CASSYSGQMETEAFF.

The chain recombines TRBV6-5 with TRBJ2-3; either TRBD1 or TRBD2 may supply D (5 bases each). Germline V gene data show CDR1 as MNHEY and CDR2 as SVGAGI. Between the trimmed V and J ends, which lost 2 bases and 3 bases, there was a span of 12 bases. The CDR3 is 15 residues long. CDR3 DNA sequence: TGTGCCAGCAGTTACAGGGGACGAAATACAGATACGCAGTATTTT. Encoded protein: CASSYRGRNTDTQYF.

The table lists this clone with a count of one. The rearrangement joins TRBV7-2 to TRBJ2-5; D unclear. The V gene lost 0 bases and the J gene lost 0 bases, with 8 bases spanning the gap. Germline CDR1 reads SGHTA; CDR2 reads FQGNSA. The CDR3 spans 15 residues. The CDR3 region has the DNA TGTGCCAGCAGCTTAGCGATGGGGTACCAAGAGACCCAGTACTTC. This gives the protein CASSLAMGYQETQYF.